These T cell receptor beta chains were read from a single sample in a study of T cell changes during pregnancy in multiple sclerosis. TCRdb keeps only in-frame clones here, not all; method: immunoSEQ multiplex PCR. The data contain over 45,000 clones, around 92% of them singletons. Source: CD8+ T cells from peripheral blood mononuclear cells, taken after pregnancy. The receptors come from a female donor with multiple sclerosis, enrolled in a pregnancy study. Each CDR3 is given with its conserved first and last residue. D genes are given only for firm matches. Not all rows give a size; the values are once, few, many and, for expanded clones, a class.

j_call cdr3_length v_call clone_size d_call cdr3_aa cdr3_nt
TRBJ1-1 16 TRBV6-1 - TRBD1 CASSGTTGFGNTEAFF TGTGCCAGCAGTGGTACGACAGGGTTTGGGAACACTGAAGCTTTCTTT
TRBJ2-3 13 TRBV5-8 - TRBD1 CASSFRGTDTQYF TGTGCCAGCAGCTTCAGGGGGACAGATACGCAGTATTTT
TRBJ2-6 16 TRBV9 - TRBD1 CASRKGALSGANVLTF TGTGCCAGCAGGAAGGGGGCGCTTTCTGGGGCCAACGTCCTGACTTTC
TRBJ2-5 19 TRBV29-1 - TRBD2 CSVDKREGLVASPQETQYF TGCAGCGTTGATAAGCGGGAGGGTTTAGTCGCCTCCCCCCAAGAGACCCAGTACTTC
TRBJ1-1 14 TRBV6-1 - - CASRAVSDLTEAFF TGTGCCAGCAGGGCAGTATCCGATTTGACTGAAGCTTTCTTT
TRBJ1-1 14 TRBV5-1 - - CASSFMGLSTEAFF TGCGCCAGCAGCTTCATGGGGCTGAGCACTGAAGCTTTCTTT
TRBJ2-3 14 TRBV14 - - CASSQLRWGDTQYF TGTGCCAGCAGCCAACTCCGCTGGGGCGATACGCAGTATTTT
TRBJ2-3 13 TRBV19 once - CASTMDSSDTQYF TGTGCCAGTACCATGGACAGTTCAGATACGCAGTATTTT
TRBJ1-1 14 TRBV10-3 - - CAISESGGNTEAFF TGTGCCATCAGTGAGTCGGGAGGGAACACTGAAGCTTTCTTT
TRBJ1-3 17 TRBV27 - - CASSFWVRQASLNTIYF TGTGCCAGCAGTTTCTGGGTCAGACAGGCTTCCTTGAACACCATATATTTT
TRBJ1-2 13 TRBV6-1 few - CASSTFTGNGYTF TGTGCCAGCAGTACCTTCACAGGGAATGGCTACACCTTC
TRBJ1-1 15 TRBV7-9 - - CASSLKPGAQGGAFF TGTGCCAGCAGCTTAAAGCCTGGAGCCCAGGGAGGAGCTTTCTTT
TRBJ2-5 17 TRBV25-1 - - CASSEPPATWYQETQYF TGTGCCAGCAGTGAACCCCCGGCGACTTGGTACCAAGAGACCCAGTACTTC
TRBJ2-5 14 TRBV4-1 - - CASSQAGREETQYF TGCGCCAGCAGCCAAGCGGGCAGGGAAGAGACCCAGTACTTC
TRBJ2-1 20 TRBV14 once TRBD2 CASSQDRDIAGGYSYNEQFF TGTGCCAGCAGCCAAGATCGGGATATAGCGGGAGGCTACTCCTACAATGAGCAGTTCTTC
TRBJ1-1 10 TRBV30 - - CAWQTYEAFF TGTGCCTGGCAAACATATGAAGCTTTCTTT
TRBJ1-1 12 TRBV27 - TRBD1 CASSMTGSGAFF TGTGCCAGCAGTATGACAGGGAGTGGAGCTTTCTTT
TRBJ2-5 12 TRBV5-1 - TRBD2 CASSPSGETQYF TGCGCCAGCAGTCCTAGCGGGGAGACCCAGTACTTC
TRBJ1-2 13 TRBV2 - - CASNVGANYGYTF TGTGCCAGCAACGTGGGGGCCAACTATGGCTACACCTTC
TRBJ2-7 13 TRBV10-2 - - CASSGASGYEQYF TGCGCCAGCTCGGGGGCTAGCGGCTACGAGCAGTACTTC
TRBJ2-3 16 TRBV6-1 - TRBD2 CASSGRTSGSTDTQYF TGTGCCAGCAGTGGCAGGACTAGCGGATCCACAGATACGCAGTATTTT
TRBJ2-7 16 TRBV29-1 - - CSVEFAGTWSSYEQYF TGCAGCGTTGAATTCGCGGGGACTTGGAGCTCCTACGAGCAGTACTTC
TRBJ1-5 16 TRBV5-5 - - CASSLGSDRTNQPQHF TGTGCCAGCAGCTTGGGATCCGACAGGACCAATCAGCCCCAGCATTTT
TRBJ1-2 13 TRBV29-1 - - CSVENTENYGYTF TGCAGCGTTGAAAACACAGAGAACTATGGCTACACCTTC
TRBJ2-1 19 TRBV4-1 - TRBD2 CASSQASGLLSGGADEQFF TGCGCCAGCAGCCAAGCAAGCGGGTTACTCAGCGGGGGGGCGGACGAGCAGTTCTTC
TRBJ2-7 15 TRBV5-6 - - CASSPAGAGPYEQYF TGTGCCAGCAGCCCCGCAGGGGCAGGCCCCTACGAGCAGTACTTC
TRBJ2-2 16 TRBV4-3 - TRBD1 CASSQDRTGTTGELFF TGCGCCAGCAGCCAAGATCGGACAGGAACCACCGGGGAGCTGTTTTTT
TRBJ2-6 15 TRBV16 few - CASSQWSSGANVLTF TGTGCCAGCAGCCAATGGAGCTCTGGGGCCAACGTCCTGACTTTC
TRBJ2-7 14 TRBV7-2 - - CASSLGGLPYEQYF TGTGCCAGCAGCTTAGGAGGGTTACCCTACGAGCAGTACTTC
TRBJ2-7 15 TRBV9 - - CASSVGAPGSYEQYF TGTGCCAGCAGCGTAGGGGCCCCGGGATCCTACGAGCAGTACTTC
TRBJ2-4 14 TRBV2 - - CASSDRAGGNIQYF TGTGCCAGCAGTGATCGGGCAGGGGGGAACATTCAGTACTTC
TRBJ2-2 15 TRBV9 - - CASSVETGNTGELFF TGTGCCAGCAGCGTAGAGACAGGGAACACCGGGGAGCTGTTTTTT
TRBJ2-7 14 TRBV7-9 - TRBD1 CASTPPQGAYEQYF TGTGCCAGCACCCCCCCGCAGGGGGCATACGAGCAGTACTTC
TRBJ1-1 11 TRBV11-1 - - CASSPGRLAFF TGTGCCAGCAGCCCGGGAAGGTTGGCTTTCTTT
TRBJ2-5 16 TRBV13 - TRBD2 CASSLRASGIQETQYF TGTGCCAGCAGCTTACGGGCTAGCGGAATCCAAGAGACCCAGTACTTC
TRBJ2-7 15 TRBV27 few TRBD1 CASSLAGTATYEQYF TGTGCCAGCAGTTTAGCCGGGACAGCGACCTACGAGCAGTACTTC
TRBJ1-2 14 TRBV27 - - CASSFGGADYGYTF TGTGCCAGCAGTTTCGGAGGGGCAGACTATGGCTACACCTTC
TRBJ1-2 15 TRBV27 - - CASSLIPVTNYGYTF TGTGCCAGCAGTTTAATTCCGGTTACTAACTATGGCTACACCTTC
TRBJ2-6 16 TRBV4-3 few - CASSQEGASGANVLTF TGCGCCAGCAGCCAAGAAGGGGCGTCAGGGGCCAACGTCCTGACTTTC
TRBJ2-3 17 TRBV9 - TRBD2 CASSPPMGVPGGDTQYF TGTGCCAGCAGCCCCCCGATGGGAGTACCGGGGGGAGATACGCAGTATTTT
TRBJ1-2 14 TRBV27 - TRBD1 CASTRDRGSHGYTF TGTGCCAGTACACGGGACAGGGGGTCTCATGGCTACACCTTC
TRBJ2-1 15 TRBV4-3 - TRBD1 CASSLGTGDYNEQFF TGCGCCAGCAGCCTCGGGACAGGGGACTACAATGAGCAGTTCTTC
TRBJ1-5 14 TRBV2 - - CASRTRVESQPQHF TGTGCCAGCAGGACCAGGGTGGAGAGTCAGCCCCAGCATTTT
TRBJ2-1 14 TRBV27 - - CASSKGVGRNEQFF TGTGCCAGCTCCAAGGGTGTGGGGCGCAATGAGCAGTTCTTC
TRBJ2-2 13 TRBV5-4 - TRBD2 CASRTSLTGELFF TGTGCCAGCAGGACTAGCCTCACCGGGGAGCTGTTTTTT
TRBJ1-1 15 TRBV9 - - CASSVAGEGNTEAFF TGTGCCAGCAGCGTAGCGGGGGAGGGCAACACTGAAGCTTTCTTT
TRBJ2-6 17 TRBV27 - - CASSLYRIGSGANVLTF TGTGCCAGCAGTTTATACAGGATCGGTTCTGGGGCCAACGTCCTGACTTTC
TRBJ1-2 13 TRBV27 - - CASSFAGHYGYTF TGTGCCAGCAGTTTCGCAGGGCACTATGGCTACACCTTC
TRBJ2-7 15 TRBV29-1 once TRBD2 CSVEDQGTSAYEQYF TGCAGCGTTGAAGACCAAGGGACTAGCGCCTACGAGCAGTACTTC